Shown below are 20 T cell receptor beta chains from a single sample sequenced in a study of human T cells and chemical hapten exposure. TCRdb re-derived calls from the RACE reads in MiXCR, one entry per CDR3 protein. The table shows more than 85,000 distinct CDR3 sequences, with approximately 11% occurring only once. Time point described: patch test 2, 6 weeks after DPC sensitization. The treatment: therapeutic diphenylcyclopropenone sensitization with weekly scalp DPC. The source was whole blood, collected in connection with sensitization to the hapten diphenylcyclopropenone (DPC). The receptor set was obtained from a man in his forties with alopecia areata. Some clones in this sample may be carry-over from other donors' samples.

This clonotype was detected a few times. CDR3 sequence: CASSYGTGATNEKLFF. CDR3 in DNA: TGTGCCAGCAGTTACGGGACAGGGGCAACTAATGAAAAACTGTTTTTT. V usage is TRBV6-6 and J usage is TRBJ1-4; 10 bases fit TRBD1. Germline V gene lookup returns CDR1 MNHNY and CDR2 SVGAGI (reference sequence). J gave up 0 bases and V 2 bases, and 0 bases lay outside the gene matches. The CDR3 is made up of 16 amino acids.

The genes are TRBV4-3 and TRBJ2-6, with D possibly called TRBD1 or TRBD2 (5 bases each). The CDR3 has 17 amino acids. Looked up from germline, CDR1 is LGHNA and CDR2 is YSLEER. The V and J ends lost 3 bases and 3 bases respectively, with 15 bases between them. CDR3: CASSHSKRGFGANVLTF. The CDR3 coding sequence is TGCGCCAGCAGCCATTCCAAGAGGGGATTTGGGGCCAACGTCCTGACTTTC.

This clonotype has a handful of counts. CDR3 protein: CASSPVSGRATDTQYF. CDR3 coding DNA: TGTGCCAGCAGCCCTGTTAGCGGGAGGGCCACAGATACGCAGTATTTT. This sequence joins TRBV28 and TRBJ2-3; 11 nucleotides align to TRBD2. The CDR3 loop spans 16 amino acids. Germline V gene lookup returns CDR1 MDHEN and CDR2 SYDVKM. V shed 6 bases and J 2 bases; nucleotides not matched to a gene: 7.

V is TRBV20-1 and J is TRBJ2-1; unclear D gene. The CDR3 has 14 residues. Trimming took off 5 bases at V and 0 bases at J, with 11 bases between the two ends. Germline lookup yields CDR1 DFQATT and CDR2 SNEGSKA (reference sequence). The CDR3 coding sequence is TGCAGTGCTCCGCCGGGTGGCTCCTACAATGAGCAGTTCTTC. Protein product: CSAPPGGSYNEQFF.

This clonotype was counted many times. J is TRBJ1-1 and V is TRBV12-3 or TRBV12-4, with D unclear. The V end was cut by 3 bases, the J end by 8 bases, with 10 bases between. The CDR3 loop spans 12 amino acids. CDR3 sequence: CASSLSGFEAFF. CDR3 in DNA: TGTGCCAGCAGTTTGTCGGGATTCGAAGCTTTCTTT.

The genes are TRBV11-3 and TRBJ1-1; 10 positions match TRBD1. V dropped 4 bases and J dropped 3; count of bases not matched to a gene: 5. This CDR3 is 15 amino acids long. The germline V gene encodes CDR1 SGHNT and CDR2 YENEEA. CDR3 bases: TGTGCCAGCAGCTCGAAGACAGGGGGCTACACTGAAGCTTTCTTT. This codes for CASSSKTGGYTEAFF.

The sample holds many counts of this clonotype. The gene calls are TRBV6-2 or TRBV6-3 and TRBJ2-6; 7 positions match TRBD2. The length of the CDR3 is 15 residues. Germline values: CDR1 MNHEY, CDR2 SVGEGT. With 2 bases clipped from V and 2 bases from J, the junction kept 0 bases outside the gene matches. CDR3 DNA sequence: TGTGCCAGCAGTTACGGGGGGGCTGGGGCCAACGTCCTGACTTTC. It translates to CASSYGGAGANVLTF.

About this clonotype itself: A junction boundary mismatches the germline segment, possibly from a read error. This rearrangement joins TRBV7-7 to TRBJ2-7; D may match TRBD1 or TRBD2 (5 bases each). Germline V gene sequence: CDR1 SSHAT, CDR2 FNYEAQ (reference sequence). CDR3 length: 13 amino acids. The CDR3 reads CASSSGPGYEQYF. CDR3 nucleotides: TGTGCTAGCAGCTCGGGACCAGGCTACGAGCAGTACTTC.

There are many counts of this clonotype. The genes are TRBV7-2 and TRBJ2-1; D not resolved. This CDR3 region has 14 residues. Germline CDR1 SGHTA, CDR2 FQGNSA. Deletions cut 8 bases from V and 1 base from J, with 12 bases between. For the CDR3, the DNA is TGTGCCAGCGGGAACCGAAATTCCTACAATGAGCAGTTCTTC. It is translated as CASGNRNSYNEQFF.

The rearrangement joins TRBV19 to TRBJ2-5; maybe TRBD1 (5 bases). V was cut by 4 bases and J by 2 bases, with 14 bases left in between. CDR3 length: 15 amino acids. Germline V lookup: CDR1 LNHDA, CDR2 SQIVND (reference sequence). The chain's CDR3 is CASSRDRGPQETQYF. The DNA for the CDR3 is TGTGCCAGTAGTAGAGATAGGGGTCCTCAAGAGACCCAGTACTTC. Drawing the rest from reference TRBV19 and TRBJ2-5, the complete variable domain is DGGITQSPKYLFRKEGQNVTLSCEQNLNHDAMYWYRQDPGQGLRLIYYSQIVNDFQKGDIAEGYSVSREKKESFPLTVTSAQKNPTAFYLCASSRDRGPQETQYFGPGTRLLVL.

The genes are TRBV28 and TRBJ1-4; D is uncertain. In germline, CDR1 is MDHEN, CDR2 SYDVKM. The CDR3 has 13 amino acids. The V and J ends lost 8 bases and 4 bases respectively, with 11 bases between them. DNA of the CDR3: TGTGCCAGCCGTGGGCAGAGTAATGAAAAACTGTTTTTT. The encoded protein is CASRGQSNEKLFF.

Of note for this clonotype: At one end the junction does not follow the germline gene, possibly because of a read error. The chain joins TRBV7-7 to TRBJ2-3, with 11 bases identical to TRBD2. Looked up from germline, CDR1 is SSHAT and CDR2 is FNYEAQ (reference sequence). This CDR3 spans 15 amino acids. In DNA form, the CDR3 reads TGTGCTAGCAGCCCACTAGCGGGAGACGCAGATACGCAGTATTTT. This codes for CASSPLAGDADTQYF.

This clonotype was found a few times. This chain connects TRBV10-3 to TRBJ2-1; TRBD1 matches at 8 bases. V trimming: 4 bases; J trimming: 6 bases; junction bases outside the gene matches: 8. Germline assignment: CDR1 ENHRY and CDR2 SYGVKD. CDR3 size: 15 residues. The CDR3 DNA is TGTGCCATCAGTGTTCAGCAGGGGGCTGGCAATGAGCAGTTCTTC. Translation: CAISVQQGAGNEQFF.

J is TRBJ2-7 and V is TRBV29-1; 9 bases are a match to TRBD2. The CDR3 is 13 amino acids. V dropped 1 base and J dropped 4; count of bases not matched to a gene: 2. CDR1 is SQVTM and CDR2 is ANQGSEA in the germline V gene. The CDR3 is CSVEGSGSYEQYF. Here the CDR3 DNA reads TGCAGCGTTGAAGGTAGCGGGAGTTACGAGCAGTACTTC.

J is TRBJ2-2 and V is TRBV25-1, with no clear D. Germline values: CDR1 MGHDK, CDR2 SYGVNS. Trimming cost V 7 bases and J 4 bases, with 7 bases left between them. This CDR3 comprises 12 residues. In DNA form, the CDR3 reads TGTGCCAGCAATCCAGCCACCGGGGAGCTGTTTTTT. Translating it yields CASNPATGELFF.

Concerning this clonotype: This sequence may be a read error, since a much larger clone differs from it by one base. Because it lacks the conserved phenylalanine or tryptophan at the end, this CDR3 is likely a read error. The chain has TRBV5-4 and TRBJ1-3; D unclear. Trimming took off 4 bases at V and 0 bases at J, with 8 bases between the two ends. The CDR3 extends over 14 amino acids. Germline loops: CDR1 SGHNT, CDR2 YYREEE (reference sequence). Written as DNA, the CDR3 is TGTGCCAGCAGCCCGGGCGACTCTGGAAACACCATATATATT. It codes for CASSPGDSGNTIYI.

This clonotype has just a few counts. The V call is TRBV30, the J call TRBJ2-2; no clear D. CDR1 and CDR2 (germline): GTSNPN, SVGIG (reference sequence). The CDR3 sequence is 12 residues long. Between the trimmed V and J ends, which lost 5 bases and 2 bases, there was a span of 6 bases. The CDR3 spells CAWSTNTGELFF. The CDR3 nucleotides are TGTGCCTGGTCAACAAACACCGGGGAGCTGTTTTTT.

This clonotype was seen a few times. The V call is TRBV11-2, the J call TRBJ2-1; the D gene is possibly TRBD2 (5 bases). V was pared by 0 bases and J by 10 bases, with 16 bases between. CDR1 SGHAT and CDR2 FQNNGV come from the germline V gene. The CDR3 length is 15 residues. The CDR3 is CASSLDRERFREQFF. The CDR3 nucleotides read TGTGCCAGCAGCTTAGATCGGGAACGTTTTCGGGAGCAGTTCTTC.

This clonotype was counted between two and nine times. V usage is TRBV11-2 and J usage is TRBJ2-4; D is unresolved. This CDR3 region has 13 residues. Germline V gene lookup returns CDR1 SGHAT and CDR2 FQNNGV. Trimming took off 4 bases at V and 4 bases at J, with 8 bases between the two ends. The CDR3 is CASSSLIKNIQYF. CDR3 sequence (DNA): TGTGCCAGCAGCTCCCTAATTAAAAACATTCAGTACTTC.

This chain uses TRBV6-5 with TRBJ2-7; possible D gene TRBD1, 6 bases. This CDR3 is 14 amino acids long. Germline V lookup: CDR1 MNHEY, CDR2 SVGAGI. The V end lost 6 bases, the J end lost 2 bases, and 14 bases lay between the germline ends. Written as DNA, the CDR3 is TGTGCCAGCAGCCGGGGACACGGGACCTACGAGCAGTACTTC. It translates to CASSRGHGTYEQYF.